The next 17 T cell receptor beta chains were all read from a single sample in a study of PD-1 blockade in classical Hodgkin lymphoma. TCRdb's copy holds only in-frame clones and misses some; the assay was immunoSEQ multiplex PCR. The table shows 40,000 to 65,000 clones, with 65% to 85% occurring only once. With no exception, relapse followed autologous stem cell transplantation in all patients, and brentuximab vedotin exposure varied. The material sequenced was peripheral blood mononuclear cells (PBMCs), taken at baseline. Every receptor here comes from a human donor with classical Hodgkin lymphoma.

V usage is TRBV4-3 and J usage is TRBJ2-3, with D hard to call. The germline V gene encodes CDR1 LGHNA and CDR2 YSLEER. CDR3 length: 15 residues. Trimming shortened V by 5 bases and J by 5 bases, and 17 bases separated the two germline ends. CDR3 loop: CASSSRAVREDTQYF. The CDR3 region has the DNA TGCGCCAGCAGCTCAAGGGCAGTTCGTGAAGATACGCAGTATTTT.

The CDR3 protein is CASRSSGRGYQETQYF. The CDR3 DNA sequence: TGTGCCAGCAGATCATCAGGCAGGGGATATCAAGAGACCCAGTACTTC. The chain couples TRBV7-9 to TRBJ2-5, with D perhaps TRBD1 (6 bases). V shed 6 bases and J shed 2 bases, with 19 bases lying between them. The CDR3 has 16 residues. CDR1 is SEHNR and CDR2 is FQNEAQ in the germline V gene (reference sequence). The variable domain in full, with the rest retrieved from reference TRBV7-9 and TRBJ2-5, is DTGVSQNPRHKITKRGQNVTFRCDPISEHNRLYWYRQTLGQGPEFLTYFQNEAQLEKSRLLSDRFSAERPKGSFSTLEIQRTEQGDSAMYLCASRSSGRGYQETQYFGPGTRLLVL.

CDR3 coding DNA: TGCGCCAGCAGCCAAGATAAGGGACTTGGAGTTTACTATGGCTACACCTTC. Translating it yields CASSQDKGLGVYYGYTF. J is TRBJ1-2 and V is TRBV4-3, with TRBD1 as a possible D gene (5 bases). CDR1 is LGHNA, CDR2 YSLEER, per germline. Between the trimmed V and J ends, which lost 0 bases and 3 bases, there was a span of 17 bases. The CDR3 is 17 residues long.

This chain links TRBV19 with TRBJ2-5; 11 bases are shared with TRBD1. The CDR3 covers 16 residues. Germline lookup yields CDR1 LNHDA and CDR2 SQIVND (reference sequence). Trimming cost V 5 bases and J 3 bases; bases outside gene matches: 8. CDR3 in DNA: TGTGCCAGTAGTCGAATGTGGACAGGGGGCGAAGAGACCCAGTACTTC. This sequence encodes CASSRMWTGGEETQYF.

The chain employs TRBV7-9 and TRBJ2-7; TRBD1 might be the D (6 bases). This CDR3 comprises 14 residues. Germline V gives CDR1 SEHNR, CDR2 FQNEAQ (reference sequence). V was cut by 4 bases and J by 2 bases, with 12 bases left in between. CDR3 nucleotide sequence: TGTGCCAGCAGCTCACAGGGTGGTCCCTACGAGCAGTACGTC. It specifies CASSSQGGPYEQYV.

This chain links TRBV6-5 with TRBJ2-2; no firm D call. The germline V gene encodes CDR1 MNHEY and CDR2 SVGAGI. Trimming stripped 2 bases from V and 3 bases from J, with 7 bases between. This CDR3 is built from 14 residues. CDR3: CASSYATDTGELFF. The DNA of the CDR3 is TGTGCCAGCAGTTACGCCACAGACACCGGGGAGCTGTTTTTT.

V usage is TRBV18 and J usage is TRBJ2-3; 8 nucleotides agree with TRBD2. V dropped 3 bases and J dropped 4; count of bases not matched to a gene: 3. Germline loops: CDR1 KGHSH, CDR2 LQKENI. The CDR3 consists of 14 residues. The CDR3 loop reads CASSPSGSADTQYF. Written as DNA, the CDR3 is TGTGCCAGCTCACCGAGCGGGAGTGCAGATACGCAGTATTTT.

Here the CDR3 reads CASRPQKDQPQHF. Here the CDR3 DNA reads TGTGCCAGCAGGCCACAAAAAGATCAGCCCCAGCATTTT. The genes are TRBV6-1 and TRBJ1-5, with no clear D. V was pared by 6 bases and J by 5 bases, with 11 bases between. CDR3 length: 13 residues. Germline-derived CDR1 and CDR2 are MNHNS and SASEGT.

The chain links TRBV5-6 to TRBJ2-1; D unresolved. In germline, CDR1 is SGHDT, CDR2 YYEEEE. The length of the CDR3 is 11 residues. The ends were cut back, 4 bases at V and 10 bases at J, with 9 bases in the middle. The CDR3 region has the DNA TGTGCCAGCAGCGGACGTAGGGAGCAGTTCTTC. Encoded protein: CASSGRREQFF.

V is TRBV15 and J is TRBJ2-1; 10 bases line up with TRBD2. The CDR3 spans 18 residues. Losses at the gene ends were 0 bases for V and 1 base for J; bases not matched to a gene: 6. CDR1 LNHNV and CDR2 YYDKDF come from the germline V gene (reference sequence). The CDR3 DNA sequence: TGTGCCACCAGCAGAGAAGCGGTACTAGCGGGATCCTACAATGAGCAGTTCTTC. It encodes CATSREAVLAGSYNEQFF.

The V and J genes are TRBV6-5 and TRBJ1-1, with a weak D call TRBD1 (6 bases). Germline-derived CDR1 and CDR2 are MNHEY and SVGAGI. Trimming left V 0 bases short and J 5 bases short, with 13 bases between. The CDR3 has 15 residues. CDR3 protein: CASSYSHSQGTEAFF. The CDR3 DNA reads TGTGCCAGCAGTTACTCGCACAGCCAGGGGACTGAAGCTTTCTTT.

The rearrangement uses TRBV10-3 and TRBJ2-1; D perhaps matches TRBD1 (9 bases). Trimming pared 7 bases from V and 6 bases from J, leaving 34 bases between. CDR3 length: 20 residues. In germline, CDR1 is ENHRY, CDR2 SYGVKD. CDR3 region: CAIKPGTGKGAGGLGNEQFF. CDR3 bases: TGTGCCATCAAACCAGGGACAGGGAAGGGCGCGGGAGGCCTCGGCAATGAGCAGTTCTTC.

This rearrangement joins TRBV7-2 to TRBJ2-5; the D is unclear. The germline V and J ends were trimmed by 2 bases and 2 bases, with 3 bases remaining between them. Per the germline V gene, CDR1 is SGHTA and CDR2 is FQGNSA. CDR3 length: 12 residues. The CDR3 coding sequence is TGTGCCAGCAGCTTAACACAAGAGACCCAGTACTTC. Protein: CASSLTQETQYF.

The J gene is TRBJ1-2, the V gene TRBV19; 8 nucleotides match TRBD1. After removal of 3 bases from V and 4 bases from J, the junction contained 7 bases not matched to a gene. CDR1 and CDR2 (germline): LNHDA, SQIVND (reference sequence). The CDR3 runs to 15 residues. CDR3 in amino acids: CASSIDRGILYGYTF. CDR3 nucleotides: TGTGCCAGTAGTATTGACAGGGGCATCCTCTATGGCTACACCTTC.

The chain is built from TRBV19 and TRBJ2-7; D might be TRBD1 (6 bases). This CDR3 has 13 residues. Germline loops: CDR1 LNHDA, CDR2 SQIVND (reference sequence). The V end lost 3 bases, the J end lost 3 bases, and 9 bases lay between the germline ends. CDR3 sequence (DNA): TGTGCCAGTAGTATTCGGACAGACTACGAGCAGTACTTC. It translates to CASSIRTDYEQYF. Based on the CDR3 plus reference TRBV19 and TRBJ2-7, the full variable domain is DGGITQSPKYLFRKEGQNVTLSCEQNLNHDAMYWYRQDPGQGLRLIYYSQIVNDFQKGDIAEGYSVSREKKESFPLTVTSAQKNPTAFYLCASSIRTDYEQYFGPGTRLTVT.

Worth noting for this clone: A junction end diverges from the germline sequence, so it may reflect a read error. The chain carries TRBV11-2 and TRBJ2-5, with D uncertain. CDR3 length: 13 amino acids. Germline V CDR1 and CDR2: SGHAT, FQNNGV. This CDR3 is CASRLGNQETQYF. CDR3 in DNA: TGTGCCAGCAGATTAGGAAACCAAGAGACCCAGTACTTC.

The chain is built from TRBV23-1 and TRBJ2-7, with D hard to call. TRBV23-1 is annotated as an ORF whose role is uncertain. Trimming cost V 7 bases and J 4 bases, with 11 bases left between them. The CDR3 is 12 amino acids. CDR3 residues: CASNNQLYEQYV. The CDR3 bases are TGCGCCAGCAACAATCAACTTTACGAGCAGTACGTC.